The 8 T cell receptor beta chains below come from one sample, sequenced in a study of radiotherapy plus CTLA-4 blockade in lung cancer. Clones were sequenced by immunoSEQ multiplex PCR, and TCRdb holds only the in-frame ones, with some missing. The data hold 55,000 to 80,000 clones, with around 80% observed a single time. The material was peripheral blood, obtained from a patient treated with radiotherapy plus ipilimumab. The source of these receptors is a human donor with non-small cell lung cancer who had a complete response to radiotherapy plus ipilimumab.

Turning to this clone: Its ends do not fully match the called genes, so a read error is possible. The gene calls are TRBV7-7 and TRBJ2-5; 12 bases fit TRBD2. There are 16 residues in the CDR3. Looked up from germline, CDR1 is SSHAT and CDR2 is FNYEAQ (reference sequence). DNA of the CDR3: TGTGCTAGCAGCTTGATCCTAGCGGGGGGGCCGGATACCCAGTACTTC. It encodes CASSLILAGGPDTQYF.

The rearrangement links TRBV19 to TRBJ2-3; D possibly corresponds to TRBD2 (5 bases). Looked up from germline, CDR1 is LNHDA and CDR2 is SQIVND (reference sequence). Trimming removed 4 bases from V and 0 bases from J, with 11 bases in between. The CDR3 is 15 residues long. The CDR3 region is CASSTRTVSTDTQYF. CDR3 nucleotide sequence: TGTGCCAGTAGTACACGGACTGTTAGCACAGATACGCAGTATTTT. The variable domain in full, completed from reference TRBV19 and TRBJ2-3, reads DGGITQSPKYLFRKEGQNVTLSCEQNLNHDAMYWYRQDPGQGLRLIYYSQIVNDFQKGDIAEGYSVSREKKESFPLTVTSAQKNPTAFYLCASSTRTVSTDTQYFGPGTRLTVL.

The rearrangement joins TRBV7-9 to TRBJ2-2, with 16 positions matching TRBD2. V was pared by 3 bases and J by 6 bases, with 1 base of the junction left unmatched. CDR3 size: 16 residues. Germline CDR1 is SEHNR and CDR2 is FQNEAQ (reference sequence). The CDR3 DNA sequence: TGTGCCAGCAGCTTGGGACTAGCGGGGGGGCCCGGGGAGCTGTTTTTT. Translation: CASSLGLAGGPGELFF.

The chain combines TRBV9 with TRBJ1-2; D gene uncertain. The ends were cut back, 3 bases at V and 5 bases at J, with 11 bases in the middle. The CDR3 sequence is 13 residues long. Germline CDR1 SGDLS, CDR2 YYNGEE. Here the CDR3 DNA reads TGTGCCAGCAGCGATGGGGTTTCTTATGGCTACACCTTC. Amino acid sequence: CASSDGVSYGYTF.

J is TRBJ2-3 and V is TRBV2; unclear D gene. V lost 1 base to trimming and J lost 4 bases, with 9 bases between them. Per germline, CDR1 SNHLY and CDR2 FYNNEI. CDR3 size: 14 residues. The CDR3 DNA reads as TGTGCCAGCAGTGAAGGCAGTTTGGCAGATACGCAGTATTTT. Its protein product is CASSEGSLADTQYF.

The V and J genes are TRBV6-5 and TRBJ2-3; tentatively, D is TRBD1 (5 bases). The CDR3 sequence is 16 residues long. With 4 bases removed from V and 4 bases from J, the gap between germline ends came to 18 bases. The V gene's germline CDR1 is MNHEY and CDR2 SVGAGI. The CDR3 loop is CASSSSLGQRPDTQYF. The CDR3, as DNA: TGTGCCAGCAGTTCCAGCTTGGGGCAGAGGCCAGATACGCAGTATTTT.

The chain links TRBV7-9 to TRBJ2-1; 7 positions match TRBD1. This CDR3 region has 17 residues. V lost 1 base, J lost 5 bases, and 11 bases stayed unmatched. Germline CDR1 reads SEHNR; CDR2 reads FQNEAQ (reference sequence). The CDR3 DNA reads TGTGCCAGCAGCTTAGGAAGACAGGGAAGGCTCAACAATGAGCAGTTCTTC. Protein product: CASSLGRQGRLNNEQFF.

This clone came up a few times. V gene TRBV18 combines with J gene TRBJ1-3; 7 nucleotides match TRBD1. Per germline, CDR1 KGHSH and CDR2 LQKENI. Trimming took 5 bases from V and 2 from J; bases not matched to a gene: 3. This CDR3 is 14 amino acids long. CDR3 nucleotide sequence: TGTGCCAGCTCATTCGGACAGGCTGGAAACACCATATATTTT. Its protein product is CASSFGQAGNTIYF.